One sample yielded the 6 T cell receptor beta chains listed below, sequenced in a study of PD-1 blockade in classical Hodgkin lymphoma (dated by TCRdb to between 2020 and 2021). This sample's time point label indicates: cycle 4 day 1 (C4D1), after six to seven weeks of nivolumab. Relapse after autologous stem cell transplantation had occurred in all trial patients, and cohorts A, B and C were distinguished by prior brentuximab vedotin exposure. Library preparation was by the immunoSEQ multiplex PCR assay. TCRdb holds this immuneACCESS table with in-frame rearrangements only. Some clones are missing; in checked studies, unresolved V genes explain under half, and the rest has no known cause. Within this sample are tens of thousands of clones, with about four fifths of them counted one time only. Roughly 18% of the sample rests with the top ten. Sequencing used peripheral blood mononuclear cells (PBMCs), obtained before the fourth cycle of nivolumab. These receptors were taken from a human donor with classical Hodgkin lymphoma.

This chain connects TRBV6-5 to TRBJ1-1, with D hard to call. The CDR3 runs 12 residues. Germline-derived CDR1 and CDR2 are MNHEY and SVGAGI. The V end lost 6 bases, the J end lost 1 base, and 6 bases lay between the germline ends. The CDR3 DNA reads TGTGCCAGCAGAAGACAGAACACTGAAGCTTTCTTT. Its translation: CASRRQNTEAFF.

This clone was seen a handful of times. The chain links TRBV7-3 to TRBJ2-5, with no clear D. The germline V gene encodes CDR1 SGHTA and CDR2 FQGTGA. V lost 2 bases, J lost 5 bases, and 9 bases lay in between. CDR3 length: 13 residues. CDR3 bases: TGTGCCAGCAGCTTATTCCCCCAGGAGACCCAGTACTTC. It specifies CASSLFPQETQYF. The variable domain in full, with the rest retrieved from reference TRBV7-3 and TRBJ2-5, is GAGVSQTPSNKVTEKGKYVELRCDPISGHTALYWYRQSLGQGPEFLIYFQGTGAADDSGLPNDRFFAVRPEGSVSTLKIQRTERGDSAVYLCASSLFPQETQYFGPGTRLLVL.

This chain joins TRBV11-3 and TRBJ2-3; 7 bases agree with TRBD2. Looked up from germline, CDR1 is SGHNT and CDR2 is YENEEA. This CDR3 has 12 amino acids. Losses at the gene ends were 5 bases for V and 10 bases for J; bases not matched to a gene: 6. The CDR3, as DNA: TGTGCCAGCAGCCCCGGACTAGGGGCGCAGTATTTT. Amino acid sequence: CASSPGLGAQYF.

V usage is TRBV11-1 and J usage is TRBJ1-6, with D possibly being TRBD1 (6 bases). Trimming shortened V by 3 bases and J by 11 bases, and 14 bases separated the two germline ends. The CDR3 is made up of 14 amino acids. CDR1 SGHAT and CDR2 FQDESV come from the germline V gene (reference sequence). CDR3 DNA: TGTGCCAGCAGCTTTCGGGGGGGCGATACACCCCTCCACTTT. It codes for CASSFRGGDTPLHF.

This rearrangement joins TRBV7-2 to TRBJ2-7, with D possibly TRBD2 on 5 matching bases. The ends were cut back, 1 base at V and 4 bases at J, with 17 bases in the middle. Germline lookup yields CDR1 SGHTA and CDR2 FQGNSA. This CDR3 has 16 residues. Here the CDR3 DNA reads TGTGCCAGCAGCTTAGAAAGGGCTGAACTAGGATACGAGCAGTACTTC. It encodes CASSLERAELGYEQYF.

The chain uses TRBV25-1 and TRBJ2-7, with 8 bases identical to TRBD2. The CDR3 sequence is 13 residues long. Germline trimming cut 6 bases from V and 4 bases from J; bases unmatched to any gene: 5. CDR1 MGHDK and CDR2 SYGVNS come from the germline V gene. Here the CDR3 reads CASRPGGRYEQYF. The CDR3 bases are TGTGCCAGCAGGCCGGGGGGGCGGTACGAGCAGTACTTC.